The clone carrying this T cell receptor (beta chain) was counted ten times or more. The data were obtained in a study of T cells in Graves' hyperthyroidism and ophthalmopathy. What was amplified from RNA transcripts were TCR beta CDR3 regions. Primed by the HTBI set, a first-round RT-PCR was run on the TCR CDR3. A single record per CDR3 protein comes from TCRdb applying MiXCR to the multiplex PCR reads. The sample includes 370,000 or so distinct CDR3 sequences, 15% to 19% of them seen just once. This clonotype was sampled from a woman in her late teens or twenties with Graves' hyperthyroidism that later progressed to Graves' ophthalmopathy. Source material: blood.

In DNA, the CDR3 is TGTGCCAGCAGCTTAAGGGGTCAGCTCCCACAAGAGACCCAGTACTTC. Its translation is CASSLRGQLPQETQYF. The rearrangement joins TRBV7-2 to TRBJ2-5; a possible D gene is TRBD1 (5 bases). Germline V gives CDR1 SGHTA, CDR2 FQGNSA. V was trimmed by 2 bases and J by 2 bases, leaving 15 bases between them. CDR3 size: 16 residues. Variable domain in full (rest from reference TRBV7-2 and TRBJ2-5): GAGVSQSPSNKVTEKGKDVELRCDPISGHTALYWYRQSLGQGLEFLIYFQGNSAPDKSGLPSDRFSAERTGGSVSTLTIQRTQQEDSAVYLCASSLRGQLPQETQYFGPGTRLLVL.